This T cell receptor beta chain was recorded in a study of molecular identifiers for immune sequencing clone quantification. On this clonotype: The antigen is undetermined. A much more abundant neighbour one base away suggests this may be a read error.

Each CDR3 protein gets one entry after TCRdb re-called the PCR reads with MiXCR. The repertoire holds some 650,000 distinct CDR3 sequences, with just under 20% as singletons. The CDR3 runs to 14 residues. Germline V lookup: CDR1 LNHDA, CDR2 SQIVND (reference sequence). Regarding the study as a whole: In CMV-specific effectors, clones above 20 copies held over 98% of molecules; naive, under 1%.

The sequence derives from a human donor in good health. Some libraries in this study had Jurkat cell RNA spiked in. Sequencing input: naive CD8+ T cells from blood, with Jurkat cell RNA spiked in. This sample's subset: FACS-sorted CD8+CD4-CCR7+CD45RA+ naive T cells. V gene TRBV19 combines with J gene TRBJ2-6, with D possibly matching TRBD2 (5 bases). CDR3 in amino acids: CASNPGSGTNVLTF. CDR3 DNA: TGTGCCAGTAATCCGGGATCTGGGACCAACGTCCTGACTTTC.